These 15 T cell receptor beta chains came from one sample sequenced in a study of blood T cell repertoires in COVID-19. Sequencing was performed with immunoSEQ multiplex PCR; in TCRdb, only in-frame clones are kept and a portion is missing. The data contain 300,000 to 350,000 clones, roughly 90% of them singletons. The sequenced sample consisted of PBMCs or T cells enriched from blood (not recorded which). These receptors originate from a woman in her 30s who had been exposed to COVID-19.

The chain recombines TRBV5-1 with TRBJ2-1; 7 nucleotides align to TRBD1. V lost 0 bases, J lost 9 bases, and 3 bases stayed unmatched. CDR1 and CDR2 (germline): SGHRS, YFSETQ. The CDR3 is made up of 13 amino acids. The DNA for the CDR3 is TGCGCCAGCAGCTTGGACAGGGGATCTGAGCAGTTCTTC. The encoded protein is CASSLDRGSEQFF.

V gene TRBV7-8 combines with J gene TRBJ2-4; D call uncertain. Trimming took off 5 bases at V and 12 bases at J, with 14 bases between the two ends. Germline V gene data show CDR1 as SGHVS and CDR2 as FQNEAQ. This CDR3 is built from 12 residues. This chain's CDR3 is CASSPSRVGQYF. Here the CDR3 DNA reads TGTGCCAGCAGCCCTTCCCGGGTGGGTCAGTACTTC. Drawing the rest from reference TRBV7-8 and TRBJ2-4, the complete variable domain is GAGVSQSPRYKVAKRGQDVALRCDPISGHVSLFWYQQALGQGPEFLTYFQNEAQLDKSGLPSDRFFAERPEGSVSTLKIQRTQQEDSAVYLCASSPSRVGQYFGAGTRLSVL.

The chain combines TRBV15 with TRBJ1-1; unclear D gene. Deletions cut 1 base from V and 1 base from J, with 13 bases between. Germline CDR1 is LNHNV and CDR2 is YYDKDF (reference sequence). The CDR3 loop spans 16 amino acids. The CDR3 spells CATSRGPGKGNTEAFF. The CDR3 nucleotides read TGTGCCACCAGCAGAGGCCCGGGAAAGGGGAACACTGAAGCTTTCTTT. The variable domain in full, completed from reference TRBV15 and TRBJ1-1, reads DAMVIQNPRYQVTQFGKPVTLSCSQTLNHNVMYWYQQKSSQAPKLLFHYYDKDFNNEADTPDNFQSRRPNTSFCFLDIRSPGLGDTAMYLCATSRGPGKGNTEAFFGQGTRLTVV.

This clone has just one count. Here the CDR3 reads CASSWTGLNGYTF. In nucleotides, the CDR3 is TGTGCCAGCAGCTGGACAGGGCTGAATGGCTACACCTTC. The chain is built from TRBV5-4 and TRBJ1-2; 8 positions agree with TRBD1. CDR3 length: 13 residues. V lost 3 bases to trimming and J lost 6 bases; unmatched junction nucleotides: 4. Per germline, CDR1 SGHNT and CDR2 YYREEE (reference sequence).

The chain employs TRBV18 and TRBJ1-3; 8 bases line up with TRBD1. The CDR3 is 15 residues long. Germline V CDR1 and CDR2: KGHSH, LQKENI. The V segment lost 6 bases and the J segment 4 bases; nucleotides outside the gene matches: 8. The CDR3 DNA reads TGTGCCAGCTCTTCCAGGGGGCTGATCGGAAACACCATATATTTT. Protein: CASSSRGLIGNTIYF.

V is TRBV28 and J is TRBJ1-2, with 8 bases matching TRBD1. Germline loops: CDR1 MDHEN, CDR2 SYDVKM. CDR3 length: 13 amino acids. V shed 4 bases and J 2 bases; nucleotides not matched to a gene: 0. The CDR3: CASSWTGNYGYTF. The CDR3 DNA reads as TGTGCCAGCAGTTGGACAGGGAACTATGGCTACACCTTC.

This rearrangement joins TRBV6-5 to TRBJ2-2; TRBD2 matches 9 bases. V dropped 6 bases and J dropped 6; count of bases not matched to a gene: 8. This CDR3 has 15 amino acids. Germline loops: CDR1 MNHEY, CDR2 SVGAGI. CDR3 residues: CASRQPSSGAGELFF. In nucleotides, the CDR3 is TGTGCCAGCAGACAACCTTCTAGCGGGGCCGGGGAGCTGTTTTTT.

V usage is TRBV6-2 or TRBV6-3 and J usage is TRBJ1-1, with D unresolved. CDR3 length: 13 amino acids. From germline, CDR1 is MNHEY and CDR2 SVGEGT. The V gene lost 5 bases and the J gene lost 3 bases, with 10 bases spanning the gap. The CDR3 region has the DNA TGTGCCAGCAGTGGGCAGGTTTACACTGAAGCTTTCTTT. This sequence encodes CASSGQVYTEAFF.

The CDR3 sequence: CASSDMGQGNTIYF. The CDR3 nucleotides are TGTGCCAGCAGTGATATGGGACAGGGAAACACCATATATTTT. The chain links TRBV6-1 to TRBJ1-3; 7 nucleotides match TRBD1. Germline trimming cut 3 bases from V and 4 bases from J; bases unmatched to any gene: 3. This CDR3 comprises 14 residues. CDR1 MNHNS and CDR2 SASEGT come from the germline V gene.

The CDR3 DNA reads as TGTGCCAGTAGTATAGGGGGCGGCTACACCTTC. It codes for CASSIGGGYTF. The chain couples TRBV19 to TRBJ1-2; tentative D call: TRBD1 (5 bases). Germline assignment: CDR1 LNHDA and CDR2 SQIVND (reference sequence). This CDR3 contains 11 residues. The germline V and J ends were trimmed by 1 base and 8 bases, with 5 bases remaining between them.

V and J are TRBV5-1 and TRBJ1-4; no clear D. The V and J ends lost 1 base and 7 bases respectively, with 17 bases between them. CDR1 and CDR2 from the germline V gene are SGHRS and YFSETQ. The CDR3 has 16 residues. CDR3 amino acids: CASSLTVSVSSEKLFF. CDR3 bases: TGCGCCAGCAGCTTGACAGTCTCGGTGTCAAGTGAAAAACTGTTTTTT.

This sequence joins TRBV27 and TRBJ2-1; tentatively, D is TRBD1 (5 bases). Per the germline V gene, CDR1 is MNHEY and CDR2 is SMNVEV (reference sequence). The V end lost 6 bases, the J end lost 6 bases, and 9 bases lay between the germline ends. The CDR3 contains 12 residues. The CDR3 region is CASRRQTNEQFF. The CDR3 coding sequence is TGTGCCAGCAGGAGACAGACCAATGAGCAGTTCTTC.

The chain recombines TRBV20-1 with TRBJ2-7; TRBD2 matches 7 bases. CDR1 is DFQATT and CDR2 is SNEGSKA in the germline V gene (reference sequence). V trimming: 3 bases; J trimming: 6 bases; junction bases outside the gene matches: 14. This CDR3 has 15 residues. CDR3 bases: TGCAGTGCTAGTGGGGGACTATATGGCGTCGGCGAGCAGTACTTC. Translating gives CSASGGLYGVGEQYF.

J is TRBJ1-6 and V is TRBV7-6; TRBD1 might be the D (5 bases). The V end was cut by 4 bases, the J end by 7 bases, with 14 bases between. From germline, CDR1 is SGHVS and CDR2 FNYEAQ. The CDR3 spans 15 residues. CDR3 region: CASSYVTGSNSPLHF. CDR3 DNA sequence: TGTGCCAGCAGCTACGTAACAGGTTCCAATTCACCCCTCCACTTT. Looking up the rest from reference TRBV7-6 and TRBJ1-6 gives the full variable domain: GAGVSQSPRYKVTKRGQDVALRCDPISGHVSLYWYRQALGQGPEFLTYFNYEAQQDKSGLPNDRFSAERPEGSISTLTIQRTEQRDSAMYRCASSYVTGSNSPLHFGNGTRLTVT.

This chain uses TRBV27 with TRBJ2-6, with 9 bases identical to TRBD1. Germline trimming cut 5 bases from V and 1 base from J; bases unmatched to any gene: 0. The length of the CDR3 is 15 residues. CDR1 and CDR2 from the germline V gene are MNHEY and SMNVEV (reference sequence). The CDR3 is CASSGTGSGANVLTF. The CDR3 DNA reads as TGTGCCAGCAGTGGGACAGGGTCTGGGGCCAACGTCCTGACTTTC.